The 29 T cell receptor beta chains presented below share a single source sample, sequenced in a study of blood T cell repertoires in COVID-19. Data came from immunoSEQ multiplex PCR; TCRdb stores just in-frame clones and leaves some out. This sample has hundreds of thousands of clones, with 90% found just once. Material: peripheral blood. The receptors were sampled from a woman aged 40 to 50 with COVID-19, enrolled during active disease.

The V gene is TRBV6-5, the J gene TRBJ2-3; D possibly corresponds to TRBD2 (5 bases). CDR1 and CDR2 from the germline V gene are MNHEY and SVGAGI. V dropped 0 bases and J dropped 2 bases, with 6 bases sitting between them. This CDR3 has 14 amino acids. The CDR3 here is CASSYSLVTDTQYF. As DNA, the CDR3 is TGTGCCAGCAGTTACTCACTAGTCACAGATACGCAGTATTTT.

V gene TRBV4-1 combines with J gene TRBJ1-5; 11 nucleotides align to TRBD1. Trimming cost V 4 bases and J 6 bases; bases outside gene matches: 2. CDR1 MGHRA and CDR2 YSYEKL come from the germline V gene. The CDR3 contains 14 residues. The DNA for the CDR3 is TGCGCCAGCAGCCGGGACAGGGGGGTTCAGCCCCAGCATTTT. The encoded protein is CASSRDRGVQPQHF.

The chain joins TRBV5-1 to TRBJ2-1; maybe TRBD1 (5 bases). The CDR3 covers 15 residues. The germline CDR1 and CDR2 sequences are SGHRS and YFSETQ. Trimming cost V 0 bases and J 6 bases, with 13 bases left between them. DNA for the CDR3: TGCGCCAGCAGCTTGGAGATTCCTACAGGCAATGAGCAGTTCTTC. Protein product: CASSLEIPTGNEQFF.

This chain links TRBV19 with TRBJ2-3; the D gene is possibly TRBD1 (5 bases). Germline values: CDR1 LNHDA, CDR2 SQIVND (reference sequence). Trimming removed 7 bases at V and 3 bases at J, with 14 bases between. The CDR3 spans 14 residues. Written as DNA, the CDR3 is TGTGCCAGTACCCTCAACGCAGGGACAGATACGCAGTATTTT. Translating it yields CASTLNAGTDTQYF.

The chain combines TRBV18 with TRBJ1-4; tentatively, D is TRBD1 (5 bases). Germline V CDR1 and CDR2: KGHSH, LQKENI. This CDR3 region has 13 residues. V lost 2 bases, J lost 14 bases, and 15 bases lay in between. This CDR3 is CASSPSAGRLLFF. DNA of the CDR3: TGTGCCAGCTCACCATCTGCAGGGCGCTTGCTGTTTTTT.

This chain joins TRBV28 and TRBJ1-2, with D unresolved. The CDR3 length is 14 residues. Germline-derived CDR1 and CDR2 are MDHEN and SYDVKM. V shed 8 bases and J shed 2 bases, with 15 bases lying between them. The CDR3, as DNA: TGTGCCAGCCGCTCTGAGGGATTAAACTATGGCTACACCTTC. Its protein product is CASRSEGLNYGYTF.

V and J are TRBV7-2 and TRBJ2-4; 10 bases agree with TRBD1. Per the germline V gene, CDR1 is SGHTA and CDR2 is FQGNSA. This CDR3 is built from 15 residues. Trimming cost V 1 base and J 5 bases; bases outside gene matches: 2. CDR3 nucleotides: TGTGCCAGCAGCTTAGGAGGGACAGGGGAAAACATTCAGTACTTC. Its translation: CASSLGGTGENIQYF.

This clone was found a few times. The CDR3 nucleotides are TGTGCCAGCAGCCTTTCCAGGCTGATGAACACTGAAGCTTTCTTT. It is translated as CASSLSRLMNTEAFF. The V gene is TRBV7-9, the J gene TRBJ1-1, with D unresolved. Germline V lookup: CDR1 SEHNR, CDR2 FQNEAQ (reference sequence). Trimming took 5 bases from V and 0 from J, leaving 13 bases between them. This CDR3 spans 15 amino acids.

This chain connects TRBV7-9 to TRBJ2-7, with 9 positions matching TRBD2. This CDR3 is built from 18 residues. J lost 3 bases, V lost 4 bases, and 16 bases had no gene match. The germline CDR1 and CDR2 sequences are SEHNR and FQNEAQ (reference sequence). In nucleotides, the CDR3 is TGTGCCAGCAGCTCTCGCGGGGGGGCCCATACCGGGATCTACGAGCAGTACTTC. This translates into CASSSRGGAHTGIYEQYF. Based on the CDR3 plus reference TRBV7-9 and TRBJ2-7, the full variable domain is DTGVSQNPRHKITKRGQNVTFRCDPISEHNRLYWYRQTLGQGPEFLTYFQNEAQLEKSRLLSDRFSAERPKGSFSTLEIQRTEQGDSAMYLCASSSRGGAHTGIYEQYFGPGTRLTVT.

The V call is TRBV2, the J call TRBJ2-3, with 8 bases matching TRBD2. CDR3 length: 17 amino acids. From germline, CDR1 is SNHLY and CDR2 FYNNEI. The junction had 7 bases not matched to a gene; V was cut back by 2 bases and J by 0 bases. CDR3 bases: TGTGCCAGCAGTGAATGGGTTAGCGGGGTAAGCACAGATACGCAGTATTTT. Protein sequence: CASSEWVSGVSTDTQYF.

The genes are TRBV5-1 and TRBJ1-4; D not certain. The CDR3 has 15 residues. Trimming cost V 1 base and J 0 bases, with 7 bases left between them. The germline V gene encodes CDR1 SGHRS and CDR2 YFSETQ. The CDR3 sequence: CASSLSLATNEKLFF. The DNA for the CDR3 is TGCGCCAGCAGCTTGAGCCTAGCAACTAATGAAAAACTGTTTTTT.

The rearrangement joins TRBV28 to TRBJ1-2; TRBD1 is a possible D gene (5 bases). Per germline, CDR1 MDHEN and CDR2 SYDVKM. Trimming pared 3 bases from V and 5 bases from J, leaving 10 bases between. The CDR3 has 13 residues. The CDR3 loop reads CASSLWGEYGYTF. The DNA for the CDR3 is TGTGCCAGCAGTTTGTGGGGGGAGTATGGCTACACCTTC.

The rearrangement links TRBV20-1 to TRBJ1-1; D gene uncertain. V gave up 3 bases and J gave up 8 bases, with 7 bases separating them. The CDR3 sequence is 10 residues long. Per the germline V gene, CDR1 is DFQATT and CDR2 is SNEGSKA (reference sequence). The CDR3 protein is CSAREREAFF. The CDR3, as DNA: TGCAGTGCTAGGGAGCGGGAAGCTTTCTTT.

The rearrangement links TRBV6-2 or TRBV6-3 to TRBJ1-1; D is possibly TRBD1 (6 bases). Germline V gives CDR1 MNHEY, CDR2 SVGEGT. Trimming shortened V by 5 bases and J by 1 base, and 11 bases separated the two germline ends. This CDR3 spans 14 amino acids. Here the CDR3 reads CASSGQTTNTEAFF. Here the CDR3 DNA reads TGTGCCAGCAGTGGACAGACTACGAACACTGAAGCTTTCTTT.

The chain joins TRBV11-3 to TRBJ1-1; no clear D gene. This CDR3 spans 13 amino acids. The V and J ends lost 2 bases and 6 bases respectively, with 10 bases between them. Germline loops: CDR1 SGHNT, CDR2 YENEEA. The DNA of the CDR3 is TGTGCCAGCAGCTTATTAACCGGGGCTGAAGCTTTCTTT. This sequence encodes CASSLLTGAEAFF.

The chain has TRBV3-1 (or the pseudogene TRBV3-2) and TRBJ2-5; TRBD2 agrees at 8 bases. The J segment lost 2 bases and the V segment lost 3 bases, leaving 5 bases of the junction unmatched. CDR1 LGHDT and CDR2 YNNKEL come from the germline V gene (reference sequence). There are 15 residues in the CDR3. The CDR3 region has the DNA TGTGCCAGCAGCCATTATCGCGGGGGGCAAGAGACCCAGTACTTC. Translating it yields CASSHYRGGQETQYF.

The gene calls are TRBV28 and TRBJ2-1; 8 bases map to TRBD1. V was pared by 3 bases and J by 3 bases, with 4 bases of the junction left unmatched. Germline loops: CDR1 MDHEN, CDR2 SYDVKM. CDR3 length equals 15 residues. The CDR3 is CASSFPGQDYNEQFF. The CDR3 region has the DNA TGTGCCAGCAGTTTCCCGGGACAGGACTACAATGAGCAGTTCTTC.

In this sample, this clone turned up a few times. The chain has TRBV7-3 and TRBJ2-7, with 7 bases matching TRBD1. Trimming cost V 7 bases and J 5 bases; bases outside gene matches: 14. CDR1 is SGHTA and CDR2 is FQGTGA in the germline V gene. CDR3 length: 15 residues. In DNA form, the CDR3 reads TGTGCCAGCACCCCCCCAGGGGGAGATGGGGACGAGCAGTACTTC. Translating gives CASTPPGGDGDEQYF.

The V call is TRBV6-5, the J call TRBJ2-7; D is possibly TRBD2 (6 bases). The CDR3 spans 14 residues. Trimming removed 4 bases from V and 6 bases from J, with 16 bases in between. Per the germline V gene, CDR1 is MNHEY and CDR2 is SVGAGI. CDR3 in DNA: TGTGCCAGCAGTTCCGGACTATTCCGGGGCGAGCAGTACTTC. It encodes CASSSGLFRGEQYF.

The J gene is TRBJ1-3, the V gene TRBV28; a weak D match, TRBD1 (5 bases). Trimming removed 5 bases from V and 2 bases from J, with 10 bases in between. The CDR3 consists of 14 residues. The germline CDR1 and CDR2 sequences are MDHEN and SYDVKM. The CDR3 reads CASSPQGTGNTIYF. CDR3 in DNA: TGTGCCAGCAGTCCCCAGGGAACTGGAAACACCATATATTTT.

V usage is TRBV15 and J usage is TRBJ2-3; 8 positions match TRBD2. From germline, CDR1 is LNHNV and CDR2 YYDKDF (reference sequence). Unmatched junction bases numbered 2, after V lost 0 bases and J lost 0 bases. The CDR3 spans 16 residues. CDR3 region: CATSRDLAGSTDTQYF. DNA for the CDR3: TGTGCCACCAGCAGAGACCTAGCGGGCAGCACAGATACGCAGTATTTT.

CDR3 nucleotide sequence: TGTGCCAGCAGCTTAGCGCGGTCGGGGACTAGCCGTCTGTACTTC. Translating gives CASSLARSGTSRLYF. This chain joins TRBV7-2 and TRBJ2-7, with 9 bases that match TRBD2. This CDR3 region has 15 residues. Germline trimming cut 0 bases from V and 12 bases from J; bases unmatched to any gene: 12. Germline V lookup: CDR1 SGHTA, CDR2 FQGNSA.

On this clone: The identical CDR3 is also encoded by other nucleotide sequences in the sample. The genes are TRBV7-2 and TRBJ1-2; 7 bases map to TRBD1. J lost 4 bases, V lost 5 bases, and 4 bases had no gene match. Germline CDR1 reads SGHTA; CDR2 reads FQGNSA. The CDR3 loop spans 13 amino acids. In DNA, the CDR3 is TGTGCCAGCAGCCCTCGACAGGGCTATGGCTACACCTTC. Amino acid sequence: CASSPRQGYGYTF.

The genes are TRBV6-2 or TRBV6-3 and TRBJ2-7; D not certain. Germline V CDR1 and CDR2: MNHEY, SVGEGT. V was clipped by 2 bases and J by 1 base, with 6 bases between them. This CDR3 contains 13 residues. CDR3 DNA: TGTGCCAGCAGTTACGAGGTGTCCTACGAGCAGTACTTC. The encoded protein is CASSYEVSYEQYF.

The V gene is TRBV6-5, the J gene TRBJ1-4, with a tentative D call TRBD1 (5 bases). The CDR3 length is 15 residues. V was pared by 2 bases and J by 7 bases, with 14 bases between. Germline CDR1 MNHEY, CDR2 SVGAGI. CDR3 in amino acids: CASSYRLGGVEKLFF. In nucleotides, the CDR3 is TGTGCCAGCAGTTACCGGCTCGGGGGAGTTGAAAAACTGTTTTTT.

The chain carries TRBV2 and TRBJ2-1; no clear D gene. V shed 2 bases and J shed 2 bases, with 13 bases lying between them. The V gene's germline CDR1 is SNHLY and CDR2 FYNNEI. The CDR3 contains 16 residues. This CDR3 is CASSERVHTPYNEQFF. DNA for the CDR3: TGTGCCAGCAGTGAACGGGTCCATACCCCCTACAATGAGCAGTTCTTC.

CDR3 protein: CASRLTGGYGYTF. DNA for the CDR3: TGTGCCAGCAGACTCACAGGGGGCTATGGCTACACCTTC. The rearrangement links TRBV11-1 to TRBJ1-2, with 8 bases fitting TRBD1. The CDR3 length is 13 residues. V trimming: 6 bases; J trimming: 4 bases; junction bases outside the gene matches: 4. Germline V lookup: CDR1 SGHAT, CDR2 FQDESV (reference sequence).

The genes are TRBV7-9 and TRBJ1-4, with D tentatively TRBD1 (5 bases). Deletions cut 3 bases from V and 7 bases from J, with 15 bases between. This CDR3 region has 15 residues. CDR1 is SEHNR, CDR2 FQNEAQ, per germline (reference sequence). CDR3 in amino acids: CASSFRVTRLEKLFF. The CDR3 nucleotides read TGTGCCAGCAGCTTCAGGGTAACCCGTCTTGAAAAACTGTTTTTT. Full variable domain (remainder filled in from reference TRBV7-9 and TRBJ1-4): DTGVSQNPRHKITKRGQNVTFRCDPISEHNRLYWYRQTLGQGPEFLTYFQNEAQLEKSRLLSDRFSAERPKGSFSTLEIQRTEQGDSAMYLCASSFRVTRLEKLFFGSGTQLSVL.

This chain links TRBV5-4 with TRBJ1-2; TRBD1 matches 7 bases. This CDR3 is built from 16 residues. With 2 bases clipped from V and 8 bases from J, the junction kept 15 bases outside the gene matches. Germline V gene lookup returns CDR1 SGHNT and CDR2 YYREEE (reference sequence). DNA of the CDR3: TGTGCCAGCAGCTTTCCACGGACAGGCCCAGCCGGGGGCTACACCTTC. It codes for CASSFPRTGPAGGYTF.